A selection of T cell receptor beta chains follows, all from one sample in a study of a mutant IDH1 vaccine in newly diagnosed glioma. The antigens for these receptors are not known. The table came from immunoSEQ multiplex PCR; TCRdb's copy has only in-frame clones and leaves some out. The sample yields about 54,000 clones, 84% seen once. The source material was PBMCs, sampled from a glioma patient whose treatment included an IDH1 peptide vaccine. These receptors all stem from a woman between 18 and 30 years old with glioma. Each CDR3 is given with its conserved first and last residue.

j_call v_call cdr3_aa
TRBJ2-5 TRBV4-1 CASSQDEGPQETQYF
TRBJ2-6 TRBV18 CASSLTSGSSGANVLTF
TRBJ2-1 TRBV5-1 CASSPVRQNNEQFF
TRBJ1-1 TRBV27 CASSLGAGPNTEAFF
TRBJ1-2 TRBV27 CASSLEVGVNYYGYTF
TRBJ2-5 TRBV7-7 CASSPRRGPLSKDTQYF
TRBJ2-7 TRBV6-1 CAIYVVGTGDEQYF
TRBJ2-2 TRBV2 CASRKLGLGVGELFF
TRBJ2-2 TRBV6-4 CASSELAGGPGTGELFF
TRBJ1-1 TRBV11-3 CASSPISGVNTEAFF
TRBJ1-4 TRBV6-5 CASTNLLGGGEKLFF
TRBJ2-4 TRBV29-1 CSVGLAGGVNIQYF
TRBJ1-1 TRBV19 CASSDGGQGAEAFF
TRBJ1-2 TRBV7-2 CASSARQGAEYGYTF
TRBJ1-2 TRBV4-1 CASSPRAGGNYGYTF